A single sample gave rise to the 20 T cell receptor beta chains below, sequenced in a study of CD8 T cells in ankylosing spondylitis. Study-wide results and caveats: Ankylosing spondylitis blood seemed to carry a telltale TCR beta motif made of fewer than ten highly homologous variants.

These TCRs are of unknown antigen specificity. TCRdb re-analysed the 5' RACE reads in MiXCR, keeping a single row per CDR3 protein. Among 700,000 to 1,000,000 distinct CDR3 sequences listed, approximately 12% were seen once. The sequenced sample was blood, either unsorted or a sorted T cell fraction (not recorded which). Receptors were obtained from a male donor with ankylosing spondylitis.

This clonotype was picked up a small number of times. The rearrangement joins TRBV7-2 to TRBJ1-1, with TRBD1 matching over 7 bases. This CDR3 has 14 amino acids. J was trimmed by 4 bases and V by 1 base; bases with no gene match: 3. Germline loops: CDR1 SGHTA, CDR2 FQGNSA. The CDR3 nucleotides are TGTGCCAGCAGCTTAGGGCACAGGGGCACTGAAGCTTTCTTT. Translated, it gives CASSLGHRGTEAFF.

The chain employs TRBV3-1 and TRBJ2-3, with 7 bases aligning to TRBD1. The CDR3 covers 13 residues. Per the germline V gene, CDR1 is LGHDT and CDR2 is YNNKEL (reference sequence). J lost 9 bases, V lost 0 bases, and 3 bases had no gene match. CDR3 region: CASSQDQGGTQYF. DNA of the CDR3: TGTGCCAGCAGCCAAGATCAAGGGGGCACGCAGTATTTT.

This clonotype was seen only once. V and J are TRBV28 and TRBJ2-2, with 12 bases lining up with TRBD2. After removal of 11 bases from V and 2 bases from J, the junction contained 6 bases not matched to a gene. The CDR3 has 15 amino acids. Germline CDR1 and CDR2: MDHEN and SYDVKM. The chain's CDR3 is CAGRTSGKNTGELFF. The CDR3 bases are TGTGCCGGTCGGACTAGCGGGAAAAACACCGGGGAGCTGTTTTTT. The full variable domain, in which reference TRBV28 and TRBJ2-2 provide the parts outside the CDR3, is DVKVTQSSRYLVKRTGEKVFLECVQDMDHENMFWYRQDPGLGLRLIYFSYDVKMKEKGDIPEGYSVSREKKERFSLILESASTNQTSMYLCAGRTSGKNTGELFFGEGSRLTVL.

This sequence joins TRBV20-1 and TRBJ2-2; a possible D gene is TRBD1 (6 bases). Between the trimmed V and J ends, which lost 5 bases and 1 base, there was a span of 17 bases. The CDR3 contains 16 residues. Germline CDR1 is DFQATT and CDR2 is SNEGSKA (reference sequence). In nucleotides, the CDR3 is TGCAGTGCTTTGGGCCCCAGGGGATTGAACACCGGGGAGCTGTTTTTT. Its translation is CSALGPRGLNTGELFF.

The chain has TRBV20-1 and TRBJ1-2; 11 bases fit TRBD1. Germline trimming cut 3 bases from V and 6 bases from J; bases unmatched to any gene: 3. The CDR3 covers 13 residues. The germline gives CDR1 DFQATT, CDR2 SNEGSKA (reference sequence). The CDR3 protein is CSARGQGVNGYTF. The CDR3 DNA reads TGCAGTGCTAGGGGACAGGGGGTGAATGGCTACACCTTC.

Of note for this clonotype: One junction end does not reproduce the germline sequence, and a read error may be involved. The CDR3 sequence is CAGSRTGTSPGDIPYEQYF. In nucleotides, the CDR3 is TGTGCCGGCAGCCGTACCGGGACTAGCCCGGGAGATATCCCCTACGAGCAGTACTTC. The chain uses TRBV11-2 and TRBJ2-7; TRBD2 aligns across 9 bases. Germline loops: CDR1 SGHAT, CDR2 FQNNGV. The CDR3 loop spans 19 amino acids.

This clonotype occurred many times. V and J are TRBV20-1 and TRBJ2-5, with TRBD1 identical over 10 bases. V shed 4 bases, J shed 3 bases, and the junction held 11 bases outside the gene matches. Germline CDR1 is DFQATT and CDR2 is SNEGSKA (reference sequence). The CDR3 contains 16 residues. Here the CDR3 DNA reads TGCAGTGCTATCCGCCCGGGAGGACAGGGGGAAGAGACCCAGTACTTC. It encodes CSAIRPGGQGEETQYF.

The V gene is TRBV11-2, the J gene TRBJ1-1; no reliable D call. From germline, CDR1 is SGHAT and CDR2 FQNNGV. The V gene lost 4 bases and the J gene lost 2 bases, with 8 bases spanning the gap. The CDR3 extends over 13 amino acids. DNA for the CDR3: TGTGCCAGCAGCTCGACACATAACACTGAAGCTTTCTTT. As protein: CASSSTHNTEAFF.

This clonotype appeared many times. The rearrangement links TRBV24-1 to TRBJ2-1; 8 positions match TRBD2. Germline trimming cut 2 bases from V and 13 bases from J; bases unmatched to any gene: 9. Germline assignment: CDR1 KGHDR and CDR2 SFDVKD. The CDR3 runs to 14 residues. CDR3 loop: CATSDSPGLVEQFF. CDR3 bases: TGTGCCACCAGTGATTCTCCGGGACTAGTGGAACAGTTCTTC.

This clonotype was picked up a small number of times. The chain links TRBV12-3 or TRBV12-4 to TRBJ2-2; TRBD1 aligns across 9 bases. J lost 6 bases, V lost 3 bases, and 5 bases had no gene match. There are 15 residues in the CDR3. This CDR3 is CASSFVQGAPGELFF. The CDR3 coding sequence is TGTGCCAGCAGTTTTGTACAGGGGGCTCCCGGGGAGCTGTTTTTT.

The chain employs TRBV7-6 and TRBJ1-6, with D possibly matching TRBD1 (5 bases). Trimming pared 5 bases from V and 8 bases from J, leaving 13 bases between. The CDR3 consists of 14 residues. In germline, CDR1 is SGHVS, CDR2 FNYEAQ. CDR3 nucleotide sequence: TGTGCCAGCAGCCACGGGGGTGGGGATTCACCCCTCCACTTT. Encoded protein: CASSHGGGDSPLHF.

This chain links TRBV25-1 with TRBJ1-3; perhaps TRBD1 as D (5 bases). The CDR3 is made up of 15 amino acids. Germline CDR1 MGHDK, CDR2 SYGVNS. V was shortened by 3 bases and J by 3 bases, with 12 bases between the two germline ends. CDR3 coding DNA: TGTGCCAGCAGTGAGGCAGGGAAGTTTGGAAACACCATATATTTT. Encoded protein: CASSEAGKFGNTIYF.

This clonotype appeared a few times. In DNA, the CDR3 is TGTGCCAGCAGCTTAGTAAGCAGGGGCAATGAGCAGTTCTTC. Translated, it gives CASSLVSRGNEQFF. The chain couples TRBV7-2 to TRBJ2-1; the D gene is possibly TRBD1 (6 bases). The CDR3 totals 14 residues. CDR1 and CDR2 (germline): SGHTA, FQGNSA. V was cut by 1 base and J by 6 bases, with 10 bases left in between.

The chain has TRBV6-2 or TRBV6-3 and TRBJ1-1; D is possibly TRBD1 (5 bases). V gave up 0 bases and J gave up 0 bases, with 8 bases separating them. This CDR3 region has 15 residues. CDR1 MNHEY and CDR2 SVGEGT come from the germline V gene. The CDR3 is CASSYSVRVNTEAFF. The CDR3 DNA reads as TGTGCCAGCAGTTACTCCGTCAGGGTGAACACTGAAGCTTTCTTT.

This clonotype was recorded many times. The chain uses TRBV29-1 and TRBJ1-3, with a possible D match to TRBD1 (5 bases). Germline loops: CDR1 SQVTM, CDR2 ANQGSEA. There are 13 residues in the CDR3. V was shortened by 7 bases and J by 2 bases, with 12 bases between the two germline ends. This CDR3 is CSGSGLPGNTIYF. The CDR3 nucleotides are TGCAGCGGATCGGGGCTACCTGGAAACACCATATATTTT. Complete variable domain (other parts from reference TRBV29-1 and TRBJ1-3): SAVISQKPSRDICQRGTSLTIQCQVDSQVTMMFWYRQQPGQSLTLIATANQGSEATYESGFVIDKFPISRPNLTFSTLTVSNMSPEDSSIYLCSGSGLPGNTIYFGEGSWLTVV.

The chain carries TRBV27 and TRBJ2-1, with 9 bases fitting TRBD1. Germline V CDR1 and CDR2: MNHEY, SMNVEV (reference sequence). The CDR3 has 17 amino acids. V trimming: 5 bases; J trimming: 6 bases; junction bases outside the gene matches: 14. CDR3 sequence reads: CASSTFVRDRAFNEQFF. The DNA of the CDR3 is TGTGCCAGCAGTACCTTTGTCCGGGACAGGGCCTTCAATGAGCAGTTCTTC.

The V gene is TRBV7-9, the J gene TRBJ2-5; 7 bases line up with TRBD2. J was trimmed by 4 bases and V by 2 bases; bases with no gene match: 7. The CDR3 spans 15 residues. Germline CDR1 and CDR2: SEHNR and FQNEAQ (reference sequence). The CDR3 coding sequence is TGTGCCAGCAGCTTACTGGGGGGGAAAGGAGAGACCCAGTACTTC. It encodes CASSLLGGKGETQYF.

This chain connects TRBV3-1 to TRBJ2-1; a possible D gene is TRBD1 (5 bases). The germline V gene has CDR1 LGHDT and CDR2 YNNKEL (reference sequence). The CDR3 sequence is 15 residues long. V gave up 4 bases and J gave up 3 bases, with 13 bases separating them. CDR3 amino acids: CASSPGQTHYNEQFF. CDR3 coding DNA: TGTGCCAGCAGCCCCGGACAAACCCACTACAATGAGCAGTTCTTC.

The chain recombines TRBV5-1 with TRBJ1-2, with TRBD1 matching over 8 bases. Germline CDR1 reads SGHRS; CDR2 reads YFSETQ. V lost 3 bases and J lost 6; bases outside the gene matches: 7. The CDR3 loop spans 14 amino acids. CDR3 DNA sequence: TGCGCCAGCAGCTCTGGACAGGGAAGAAATGGCTACACCTTC. Residues: CASSSGQGRNGYTF.

This clonotype was detected only a few times. The chain links TRBV7-2 to TRBJ2-1; 14 positions agree with TRBD2. Trimming removed 5 bases from V and 1 base from J; junction bases left unmatched: 4. The CDR3 runs to 17 residues. CDR1 and CDR2 (germline): SGHTA, FQGNSA. The CDR3 DNA reads TGTGCCAGCAGCCCACGGACTAGCGGGGGGTCCTACAATGAGCAGTTCTTC. Amino acid sequence: CASSPRTSGGSYNEQFF.